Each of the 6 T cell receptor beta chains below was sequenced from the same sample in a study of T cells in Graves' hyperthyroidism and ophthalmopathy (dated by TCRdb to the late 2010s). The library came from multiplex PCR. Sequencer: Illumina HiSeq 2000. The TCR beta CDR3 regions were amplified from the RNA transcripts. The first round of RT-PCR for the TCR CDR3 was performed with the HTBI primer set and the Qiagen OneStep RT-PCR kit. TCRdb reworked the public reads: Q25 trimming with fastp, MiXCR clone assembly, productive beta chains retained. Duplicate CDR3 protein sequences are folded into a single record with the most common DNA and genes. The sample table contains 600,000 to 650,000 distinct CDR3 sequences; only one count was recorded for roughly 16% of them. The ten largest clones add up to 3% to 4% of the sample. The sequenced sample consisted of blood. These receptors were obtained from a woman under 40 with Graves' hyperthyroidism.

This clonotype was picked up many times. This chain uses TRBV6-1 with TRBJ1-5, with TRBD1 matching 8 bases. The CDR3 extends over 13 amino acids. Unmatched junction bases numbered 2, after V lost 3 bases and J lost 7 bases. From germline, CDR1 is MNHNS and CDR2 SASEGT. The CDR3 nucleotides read TGTGCCAGCAGTGATACAGGGGGACAGCCCCAGCATTTT. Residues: CASSDTGGQPQHF.

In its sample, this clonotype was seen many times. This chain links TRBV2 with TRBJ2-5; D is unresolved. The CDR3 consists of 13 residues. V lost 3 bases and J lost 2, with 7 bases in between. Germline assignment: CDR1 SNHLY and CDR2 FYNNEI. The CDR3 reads CASSDQAQETQYF. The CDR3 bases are TGTGCCAGCAGTGATCAGGCTCAAGAGACCCAGTACTTC. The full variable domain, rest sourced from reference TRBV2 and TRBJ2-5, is EPEVTQTPSHQVTQMGQEVILRCVPISNHLYFYWYRQILGQKVEFLVSFYNNEISEKSEIFDDQFSVERPDGSNFTLKIRSTKLEDSAMYFCASSDQAQETQYFGPGTRLLVL.

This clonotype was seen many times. This CDR3 is CASSPLPREDSPLHF. CDR3 bases: TGTGCCAGCTCACCATTACCCAGGGAGGATTCACCCCTCCACTTT. The V call is TRBV18, the J call TRBJ1-6, with D perhaps matching TRBD1 (5 bases). Germline-derived CDR1 and CDR2 are KGHSH and LQKENI. The CDR3 consists of 15 residues. Trimming took 2 bases from V and 8 from J, leaving 13 bases between them.

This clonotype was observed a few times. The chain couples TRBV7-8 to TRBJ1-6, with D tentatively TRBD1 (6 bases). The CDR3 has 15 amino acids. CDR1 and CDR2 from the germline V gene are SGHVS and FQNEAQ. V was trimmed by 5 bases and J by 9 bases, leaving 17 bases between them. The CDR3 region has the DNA TGTGCCAGCAGCCGGTCAAACAGGGAGGCTTCACCCCTCCACTTT. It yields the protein CASSRSNREASPLHF.

CDR3: CAWKGQLIGELFF. In DNA, the CDR3 is TGTGCCTGGAAAGGACAATTAATCGGGGAGCTGTTTTTT. V gene TRBV30 combines with J gene TRBJ2-2, with D perhaps TRBD1 (5 bases). The V end lost 4 bases, the J end lost 7 bases, and 13 bases lay between the germline ends. Germline V gene sequence: CDR1 GTSNPN, CDR2 SVGIG (reference sequence). CDR3 length: 13 residues. Together with reference TRBV30 and TRBJ2-2, the CDR3 gives the full variable domain: SQTIHQWPATLVQPVGSPLSLECTVEGTSNPNLYWYRQAAGRGLQLLFYSVGIGQISSEVPQNLSASRPQDRQFILSSKKLLLSDSGFYLCAWKGQLIGELFFGEGSRLTVL.

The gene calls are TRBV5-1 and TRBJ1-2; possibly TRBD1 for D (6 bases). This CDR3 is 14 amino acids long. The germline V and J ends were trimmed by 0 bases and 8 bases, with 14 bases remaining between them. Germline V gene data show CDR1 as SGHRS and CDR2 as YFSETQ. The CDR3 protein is CASSLDPRQVGYTF. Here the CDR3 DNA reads TGCGCCAGCAGCTTGGACCCTAGACAGGTCGGCTACACCTTC.